The rows below give T cell receptor beta chains drawn from one sample of a study of identical twins. One entry per CDR3 protein, called by TCRdb with MiXCR from the 5' RACE reads. The table records around 550,000 distinct CDR3 sequences, nearly 15% of them present only once. The same sample was also used in a study of yellow fever vaccine responses in identical twins.

Material: CD4+ T cells sorted from blood. These TCRs come from a woman between 18 and 29 years old in good health. CDR3s include the opening cysteine and the closing phenylalanine or tryptophan. Fields, in order: clone size, D gene, J gene, V gene, CDR3 protein, CDR3 DNA. D genes are given only for firm matches. Expanded clones are given a class, and other clones once, few, many or no size at all.

abundance: few
d_gene: .
j_gene: TRBJ2-3
v_gene: TRBV20-1
CDR3aa: CSAKLGSASDTQYF
CDR3nt: TGCAGTGCCAAGCTAGGTAGCGCCTCCGATACGCAGTATTTT

abundance: .
d_gene: .
j_gene: TRBJ1-5
v_gene: TRBV28
CDR3aa: CASSPTYNQPQHF
CDR3nt: TGTGCCAGCAGCCCAACCTACAATCAGCCCCAGCATTTT

abundance: few
d_gene: .
j_gene: TRBJ2-7
v_gene: TRBV10-3
CDR3aa: CAISWAGSIYEQYF
CDR3nt: TGTGCCATCAGTTGGGCAGGGTCCATCTACGAGCAGTACTTC

abundance: .
d_gene: TRBD1
j_gene: TRBJ2-5
v_gene: TRBV7-2
CDR3aa: CASSSLLGTGGRETQYF
CDR3nt: TGTGCCAGCAGCTCCCTGCTTGGGACAGGGGGCCGGGAGACCCAGTACTTC

abundance: few
d_gene: TRBD1
j_gene: TRBJ2-2
v_gene: TRBV4-1
CDR3aa: CASSPPQGANTGELFF
CDR3nt: TGCGCCAGCAGCCCCCCACAGGGGGCGAACACCGGGGAGCTGTTTTTT

abundance: few
d_gene: .
j_gene: TRBJ1-1
v_gene: TRBV27
CDR3aa: CASSLIRGNTEAFF
CDR3nt: TGTGCCAGCAGTTTAATAAGGGGCAACACTGAAGCTTTCTTT

abundance: .
d_gene: .
j_gene: TRBJ2-3
v_gene: TRBV5-1
CDR3aa: CASSWSQEYTQYF
CDR3nt: TGCGCCAGCAGCTGGAGCCAGGAGTACACGCAGTATTTT

abundance: few
d_gene: .
j_gene: TRBJ2-1
v_gene: TRBV12-3/TRBV12-4
CDR3aa: CASSLGYWGQTNEQFF
CDR3nt: TGTGCCAGCAGTTTAGGGTATTGGGGGCAGACCAATGAGCAGTTCTTC

abundance: few
d_gene: .
j_gene: TRBJ1-2
v_gene: TRBV5-6
CDR3aa: CASSLLGGSYGYTF
CDR3nt: TGTGCCAGCAGCTTGCTGGGGGGGTCCTATGGCTACACCTTC

abundance: few
d_gene: .
j_gene: TRBJ2-7
v_gene: TRBV11-2
CDR3aa: CASSLMGYSYEQYF
CDR3nt: TGTGCCAGCAGCTTAATGGGGTACTCCTACGAGCAGTACTTC

abundance: .
d_gene: .
j_gene: TRBJ2-1
v_gene: TRBV28
CDR3aa: CASSFFREQFF
CDR3nt: TGTGCCAGCAGTTTTTTCCGTGAGCAGTTCTTC

abundance: .
d_gene: TRBD1
j_gene: TRBJ2-3
v_gene: TRBV6-1
CDR3aa: CASSKGASTDTQYF
CDR3nt: TGTGCCAGCAGTAAGGGGGCTAGCACAGATACGCAGTATTTT

abundance: few
d_gene: TRBD1
j_gene: TRBJ2-3
v_gene: TRBV5-1
CDR3aa: CASSLGGQNTQYF
CDR3nt: TGCGCCAGCAGCTTAGGGGGCCAGAATACGCAGTATTTT

abundance: few
d_gene: .
j_gene: TRBJ2-5
v_gene: TRBV5-5
CDR3aa: CASSWGGDKIQETQYF
CDR3nt: TGTGCCAGCAGCTGGGGGGGGGACAAAATACAAGAGACCCAGTACTTC

abundance: .
d_gene: TRBD1
j_gene: TRBJ2-5
v_gene: TRBV10-3
CDR3aa: CAISESIGFTGATIF
CDR3nt: TGTGCCATCAGTGAGTCGATAGGTTTTACAGGGGCGACGATCTTC

abundance: many
d_gene: TRBD2
j_gene: TRBJ2-7
v_gene: TRBV9
CDR3aa: CASSASGMF
CDR3nt: TGTGCCAGCAGCGCTAGCGGGATGTTC

abundance: few
d_gene: TRBD2
j_gene: TRBJ2-1
v_gene: TRBV5-1
CDR3aa: CASTQDVAGAYNEQFF
CDR3nt: TGCGCCAGCACCCAGGACGTAGCGGGGGCCTACAATGAGCAGTTCTTC

abundance: .
d_gene: TRBD1
j_gene: TRBJ2-3
v_gene: TRBV11-3
CDR3aa: CASSWRTGSTDTQYF
CDR3nt: TGTGCCAGCAGCTGGAGGACAGGGAGCACAGATACGCAGTATTTT

abundance: .
d_gene: .
j_gene: TRBJ2-5
v_gene: TRBV20-1
CDR3aa: CSAPGGDQETQYF
CDR3nt: TGCAGTGCTCCCGGGGGAGACCAAGAGACCCAGTACTTC

abundance: .
d_gene: TRBD1
j_gene: TRBJ2-5
v_gene: TRBV20-1
CDR3aa: CSAPTGVQETQYF
CDR3nt: TGCAGTGCCCCTACAGGGGTCCAAGAGACCCAGTACTTC

abundance: many
d_gene: TRBD2
j_gene: TRBJ2-5
v_gene: TRBV12-3/TRBV12-4
CDR3aa: CASSSGTSSSFQETQYF
CDR3nt: TGTGCCAGCAGTTCGGGGACTAGCTCATCATTCCAAGAGACCCAGTACTTC

abundance: .
d_gene: TRBD1
j_gene: TRBJ1-2
v_gene: TRBV29-1
CDR3aa: CSAQTGTIYGYTF
CDR3nt: TGCAGCGCCCAGACAGGGACGATCTATGGCTACACCTTC

abundance: few
d_gene: TRBD1
j_gene: TRBJ1-1
v_gene: TRBV6-4
CDR3aa: CASSESQGTGAEAFF
CDR3nt: TGTGCCAGCAGTGAGTCGCAAGGGACAGGGGCCGAAGCTTTCTTT

abundance: few
d_gene: TRBD2
j_gene: TRBJ2-3
v_gene: TRBV6-2/TRBV6-3
CDR3aa: CASSYPGLAGSRDTQYF
CDR3nt: TGTGCCAGCAGTTACCCTGGACTAGCGGGTTCCCGAGATACGCAGTATTTT

abundance: .
d_gene: TRBD1
j_gene: TRBJ2-1
v_gene: TRBV3-1
CDR3aa: CASSPTGTGGYNEQFF
CDR3nt: TGTGCCAGCAGCCCCACCGGGACAGGGGGTTACAATGAGCAGTTCTTC

abundance: many
d_gene: .
j_gene: TRBJ1-3
v_gene: TRBV6-5
CDR3aa: CAAGRGNTIYF
CDR3nt: TGTGCCGCGGGGCGGGGAAACACCATATATTTT

abundance: few
d_gene: .
j_gene: TRBJ1-2
v_gene: TRBV29-1
CDR3aa: CSVVREHGYTF
CDR3nt: TGCAGCGTTGTTCGGGAACATGGCTACACCTTC

abundance: .
d_gene: .
j_gene: TRBJ2-1
v_gene: TRBV6-5
CDR3aa: CASSYGRNYNEQFF
CDR3nt: TGTGCCAGCAGTTACGGGCGGAACTACAATGAGCAGTTCTTC

abundance: few
d_gene: .
j_gene: TRBJ2-5
v_gene: TRBV9
CDR3aa: CASSVSWDGVKTQYF
CDR3nt: TGTGCCAGCAGCGTATCGTGGGATGGGGTAAAGACCCAGTACTTC

abundance: many
d_gene: .
j_gene: TRBJ2-5
v_gene: TRBV12-3/TRBV12-4
CDR3aa: CASSSRQQETQYF
CDR3nt: TGTGCCAGCAGTTCCAGACAGCAAGAGACCCAGTACTTC

abundance: many
d_gene: .
j_gene: TRBJ1-5
v_gene: TRBV27
CDR3aa: CASSFGSAGSNQPQHF
CDR3nt: TGTGCCAGCAGTTTCGGTTCCGCAGGTAGCAATCAGCCCCAGCATTTT

abundance: .
d_gene: .
j_gene: TRBJ1-4
v_gene: TRBV7-9
CDR3aa: CASSLDRLARNEKLFF
CDR3nt: TGTGCCAGCAGCTTAGATCGTCTGGCCCGTAATGAAAAACTGTTTTTT

abundance: few
d_gene: TRBD1
j_gene: TRBJ1-1
v_gene: TRBV20-1
CDR3aa: CSASWTGDTEAFF
CDR3nt: TGCAGTGCTAGTTGGACAGGGGACACTGAAGCTTTCTTT